This T cell receptor beta chain emerged from a study of early T cells in non-severe SARS-CoV-2 infection (dated by TCRdb to the early 2020s). With respect to the entire study: Because TCR sequencing relied on bulk RNA taken from unsorted whole blood, pairing of alpha and beta chains was not possible.

Broad study findings and their caveats: VDJdb matching was skewed toward anti-spike CD8 responses and likely underestimated virus-specific expansions, missing private and CD4 specificities.

Set within a cohort of healthcare workers in London, UK, this nested case-control study involved weekly PCR testing of nasopharyngeal swabs along with blood sampling. Between 23 and 31 March 2020, the week of the UK lockdown, healthcare workers were enrolled and then followed up weekly for as long as 16 weeks. In this sample, this clonotype turned up a few times. What antigen it recognizes has not been identified. No base-level quality is on record; no much larger clone is a single base apart. The receptor library was made with 5' RACE. This sample was sequenced with a NextSeq 500. The TCR library protocol attached unique molecular identifiers to individual cDNA molecules to correct for sequencing error and PCR bias. Both TCR alpha and beta chains were sequenced, and tight co-correlation was observed between alpha and beta sequence abundances in each sample. In the source study's methods: Decombinator V4 was used to annotate the V gene, J gene and CDR3 of the TCR sequences. Expanded TCRs were defined as changing significantly between any two time points under a Poisson model with p below 0.0001. TCR abundances were normalised to the total number of TCRs sequenced per sample and were expressed as counts per million. MAIT TCRs were defined by TRAV1-2 paired with TRAJ12, TRAJ20 or TRAJ33, and iNKT TCRs by TRAV10 paired with TRAJ18. VDJdb, accessed 1 November 2021, was searched for CMV, EBV and SARS-CoV-2 annotated TCRs, excluding TCRs annotated for multiple antigens. The public reads were reprocessed in TCRdb via fastp at Q25 and MiXCR, keeping in-frame beta chains. For every CDR3 protein sequence, its rows merge into one entry that carries the most common genes and DNA. The V and J calls and clone size are TCRdb's, not the authors'. In this sample the table shows around 50,000 distinct CDR3 sequences, about 12% of which occur a single time. 2.9% of the sample belongs to the ten largest clones.

CDR1 SGHRS and CDR2 YFSETQ are derived from the germline V gene. Trimming at the junction amounts to 2 bases on V and 5 bases on J, and the germline ends lie 11 bases apart. From the cysteine up to the phenylalanine, the CDR3 has a length of 14 residues. The retained sequence is limited to the CDR3, 42 bases, with the frame set at the first base. The sequence was obtained from an adult who was a healthcare worker with PCR-confirmed SARS-CoV-2 infection or an uninfected control (not recorded which). This receptor chain uses TRBV5-1 and TRBJ2-4, with an unclear D gene assignment. The specimen was whole blood. The nucleotide sequence reads as follows: TGCGCCAGCAGCTTAGGATCAGCTCAAAACATTCAGTACTTC. Its protein is CASSLGSAQNIQYF.